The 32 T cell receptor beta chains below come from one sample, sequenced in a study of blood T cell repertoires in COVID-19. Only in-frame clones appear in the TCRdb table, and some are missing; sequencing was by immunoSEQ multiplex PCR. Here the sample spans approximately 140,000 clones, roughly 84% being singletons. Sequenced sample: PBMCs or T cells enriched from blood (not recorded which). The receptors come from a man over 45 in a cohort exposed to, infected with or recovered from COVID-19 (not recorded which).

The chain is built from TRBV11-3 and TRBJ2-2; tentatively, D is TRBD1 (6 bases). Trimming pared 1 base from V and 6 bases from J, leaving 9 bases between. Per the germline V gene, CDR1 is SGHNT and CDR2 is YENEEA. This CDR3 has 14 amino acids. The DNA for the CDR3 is TGTGCCAGCAGCTTAGCCCGGACAGCCGGGGAGCTGTTTTTT. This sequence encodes CASSLARTAGELFF.

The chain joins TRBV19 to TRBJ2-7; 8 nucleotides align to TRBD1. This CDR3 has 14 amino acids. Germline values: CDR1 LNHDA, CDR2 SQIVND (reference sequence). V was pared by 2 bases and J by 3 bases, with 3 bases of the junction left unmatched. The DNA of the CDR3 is TGTGCCAGTAGTATAACAGACAGGGGCTACGAGCAGTACTTC. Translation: CASSITDRGYEQYF.

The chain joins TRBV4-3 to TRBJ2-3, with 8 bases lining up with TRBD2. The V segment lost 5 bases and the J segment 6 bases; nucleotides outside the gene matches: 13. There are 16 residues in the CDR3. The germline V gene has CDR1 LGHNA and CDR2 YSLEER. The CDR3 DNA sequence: TGCGCCAGCAGCGCAAACGGGGGGGCAGACTCTGATACGCAGTATTTT. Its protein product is CASSANGGADSDTQYF.

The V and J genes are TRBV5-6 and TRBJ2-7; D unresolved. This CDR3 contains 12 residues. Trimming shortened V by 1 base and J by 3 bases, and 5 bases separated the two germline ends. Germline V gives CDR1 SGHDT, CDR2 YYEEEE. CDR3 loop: CASSLNLYEQYF. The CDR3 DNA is TGTGCCAGCAGCTTGAATCTCTACGAGCAGTACTTC. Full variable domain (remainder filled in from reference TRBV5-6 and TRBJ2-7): DAGVTQSPTHLIKTRGQQVTLRCSPKSGHDTVSWYQQALGQGPQFIFQYYEEEERQRGNFPDRFSGHQFPNYSSELNVNALLLGDSALYLCASSLNLYEQYFGPGTRLTVT.

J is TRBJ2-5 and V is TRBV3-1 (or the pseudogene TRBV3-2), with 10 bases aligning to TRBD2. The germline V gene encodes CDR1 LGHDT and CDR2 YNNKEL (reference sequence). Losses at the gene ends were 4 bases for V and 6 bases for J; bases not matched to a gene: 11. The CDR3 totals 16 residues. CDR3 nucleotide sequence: TGTGCCAGCAGCCGATCTAGCGGGAGCAGATCCCAGACCCAGTACTTC. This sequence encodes CASSRSSGSRSQTQYF.

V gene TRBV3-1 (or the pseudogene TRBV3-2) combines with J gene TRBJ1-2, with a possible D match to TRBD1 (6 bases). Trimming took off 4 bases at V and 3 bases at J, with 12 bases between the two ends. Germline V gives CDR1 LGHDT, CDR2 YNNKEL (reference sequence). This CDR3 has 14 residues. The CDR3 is CASSPTGTYYGYTF. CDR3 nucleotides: TGTGCCAGCAGCCCAACCGGGACATACTATGGCTACACCTTC.

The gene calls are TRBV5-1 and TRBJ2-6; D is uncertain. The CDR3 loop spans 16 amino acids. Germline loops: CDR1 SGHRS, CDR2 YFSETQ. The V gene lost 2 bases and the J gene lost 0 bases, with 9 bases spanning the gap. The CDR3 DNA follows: TGCGCCAGCAGCTTCCTAAGTTCCTCTGGGGCCAACGTCCTGACTTTC. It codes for CASSFLSSSGANVLTF.

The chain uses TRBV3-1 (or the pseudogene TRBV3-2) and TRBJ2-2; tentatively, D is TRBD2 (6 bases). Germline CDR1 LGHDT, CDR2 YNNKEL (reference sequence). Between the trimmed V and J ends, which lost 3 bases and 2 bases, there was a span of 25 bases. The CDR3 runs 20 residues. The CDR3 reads CASSHNPIHVLAKNTGELFF. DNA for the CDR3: TGTGCCAGCAGCCATAACCCGATCCACGTACTAGCAAAAAACACCGGGGAGCTGTTTTTT.

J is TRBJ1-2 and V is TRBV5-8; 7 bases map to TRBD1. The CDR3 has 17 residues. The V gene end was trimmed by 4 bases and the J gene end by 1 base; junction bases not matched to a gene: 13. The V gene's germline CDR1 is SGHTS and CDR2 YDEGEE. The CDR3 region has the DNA TGTGCCAGCAGCCACGCGGACAGGAGGTCCTTTAACTATGGCTACACCTTC. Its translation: CASSHADRRSFNYGYTF.

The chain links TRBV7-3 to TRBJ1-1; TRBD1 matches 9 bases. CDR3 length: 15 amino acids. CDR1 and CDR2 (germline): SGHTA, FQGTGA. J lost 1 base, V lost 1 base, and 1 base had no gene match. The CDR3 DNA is TGTGCCAGCAGCTTAATGGGACAGGGGAACACTGAAGCTTTCTTT. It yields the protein CASSLMGQGNTEAFF.

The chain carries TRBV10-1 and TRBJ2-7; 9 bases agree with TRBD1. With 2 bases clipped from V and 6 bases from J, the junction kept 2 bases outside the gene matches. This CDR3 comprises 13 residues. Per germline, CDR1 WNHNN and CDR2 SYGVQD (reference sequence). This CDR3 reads CASSEGQGIEQYF. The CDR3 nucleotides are TGCGCCAGCAGTGAGGGACAGGGGATCGAGCAGTACTTC.

DNA of the CDR3: TGTGCCAGCAGCGTAGATACTAGCGGAGTCACAGATACGCAGTATTTT. Protein sequence: CASSVDTSGVTDTQYF. The rearrangement joins TRBV9 to TRBJ2-3; 8 nucleotides agree with TRBD2. Germline V gene data show CDR1 as SGDLS and CDR2 as YYNGEE. V trimming: 0 bases; J trimming: 2 bases; junction bases outside the gene matches: 5. The CDR3 is 16 amino acids. Drawing the rest from reference TRBV9 and TRBJ2-3, the complete variable domain is DSGVTQTPKHLITATGQRVTLRCSPRSGDLSVYWYQQSLDQGLQFLIQYYNGEERAKGNILERFSAQQFPDLHSELNLSSLELGDSALYFCASSVDTSGVTDTQYFGPGTRLTVL.

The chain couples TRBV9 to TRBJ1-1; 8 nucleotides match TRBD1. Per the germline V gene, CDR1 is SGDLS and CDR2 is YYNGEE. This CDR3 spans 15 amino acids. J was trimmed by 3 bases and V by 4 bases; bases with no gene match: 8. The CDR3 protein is CASSTRTGRYTEAFF. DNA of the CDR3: TGTGCCAGCAGCACCCGGACAGGGAGATACACTGAAGCTTTCTTT.

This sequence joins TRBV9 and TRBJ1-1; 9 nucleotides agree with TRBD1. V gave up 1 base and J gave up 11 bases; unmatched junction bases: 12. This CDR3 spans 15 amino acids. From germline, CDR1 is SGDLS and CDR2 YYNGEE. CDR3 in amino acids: CASSVFTGGVGRAFF. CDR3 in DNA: TGTGCCAGCAGCGTATTTACAGGGGGCGTTGGGCGCGCTTTCTTT.

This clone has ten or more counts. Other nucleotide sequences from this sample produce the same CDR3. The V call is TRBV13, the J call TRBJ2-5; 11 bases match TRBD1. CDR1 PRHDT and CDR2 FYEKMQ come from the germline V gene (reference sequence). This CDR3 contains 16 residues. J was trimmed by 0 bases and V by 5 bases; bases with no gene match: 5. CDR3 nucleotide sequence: TGTGCCAGCAGCCTCCGGGACAGGGGGTACCAAGAGACCCAGTACTTC. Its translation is CASSLRDRGYQETQYF.

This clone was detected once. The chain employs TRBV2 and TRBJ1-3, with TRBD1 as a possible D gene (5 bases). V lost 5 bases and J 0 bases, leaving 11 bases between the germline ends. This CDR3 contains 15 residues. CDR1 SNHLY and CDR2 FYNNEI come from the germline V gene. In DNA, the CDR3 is TGTGCCAGCAGTCAGACAGCGAGCTCTGGAAACACCATATATTTT. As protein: CASSQTASSGNTIYF.

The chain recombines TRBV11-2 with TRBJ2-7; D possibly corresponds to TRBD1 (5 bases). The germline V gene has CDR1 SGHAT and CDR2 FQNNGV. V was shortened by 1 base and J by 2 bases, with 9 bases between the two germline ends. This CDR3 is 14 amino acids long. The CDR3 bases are TGTGCCAGCAGCTTAGGCAGGGCCACCTACGAGCAGTACTTC. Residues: CASSLGRATYEQYF.

The CDR3 bases are TGTGCCAGCAGTTTAGGGGGACAGGGGAGGTACGAGCAGTACTTC. Residues: CASSLGGQGRYEQYF. The chain recombines TRBV27 with TRBJ2-7, with 10 bases aligning to TRBD1. The length of the CDR3 is 15 residues. Looked up from germline, CDR1 is MNHEY and CDR2 is SMNVEV (reference sequence). J gave up 4 bases and V 2 bases, and 5 bases lay outside the gene matches.

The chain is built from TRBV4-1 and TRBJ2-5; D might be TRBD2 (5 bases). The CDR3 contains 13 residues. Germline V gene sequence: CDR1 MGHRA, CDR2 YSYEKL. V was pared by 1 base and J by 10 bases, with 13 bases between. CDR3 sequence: CASSQGSPGVQYF. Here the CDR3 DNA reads TGCGCCAGCAGCCAAGGCTCCCCCGGGGTCCAGTACTTC.

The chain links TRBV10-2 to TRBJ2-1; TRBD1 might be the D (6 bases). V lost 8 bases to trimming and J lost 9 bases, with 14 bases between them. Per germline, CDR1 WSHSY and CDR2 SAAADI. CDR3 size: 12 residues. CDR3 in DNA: TGCGCCAGCCGGTGGCTCAGGGGTGAGCAGTTCTTC. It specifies CASRWLRGEQFF.

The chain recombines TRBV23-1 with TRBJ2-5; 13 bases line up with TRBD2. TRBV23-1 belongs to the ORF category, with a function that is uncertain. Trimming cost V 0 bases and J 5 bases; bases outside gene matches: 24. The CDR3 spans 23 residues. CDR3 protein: CASSQSELAGGPGIRSPAETQYF. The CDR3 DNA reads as TGCGCCAGCAGTCAATCTGAACTAGCGGGAGGGCCGGGGATTCGGTCTCCTGCGGAGACCCAGTACTTC.

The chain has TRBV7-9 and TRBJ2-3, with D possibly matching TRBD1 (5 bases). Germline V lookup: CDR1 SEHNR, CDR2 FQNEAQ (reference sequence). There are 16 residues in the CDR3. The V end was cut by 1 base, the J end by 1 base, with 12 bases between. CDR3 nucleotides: TGTGCCAGCAGCTTAGACGTTGGGGCGGGCACAGATACGCAGTATTTT. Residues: CASSLDVGAGTDTQYF.

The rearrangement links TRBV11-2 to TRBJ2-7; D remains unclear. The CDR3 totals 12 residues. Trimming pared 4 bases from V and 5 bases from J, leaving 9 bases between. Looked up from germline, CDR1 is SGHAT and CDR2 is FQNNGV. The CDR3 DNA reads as TGTGCCAGCAGCTCCCCTAGGAACGAGCAGTACTTC. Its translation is CASSSPRNEQYF.

CDR3 coding DNA: TGTGCCAGCAGTGAAGCGGGAGGGGTGCAGCCCCAGCATTTT. This encodes CASSEAGGVQPQHF. The V call is TRBV2, the J call TRBJ1-5; a possible D gene is TRBD1 (5 bases). Germline assignment: CDR1 SNHLY and CDR2 FYNNEI. CDR3 length: 14 amino acids. V shed 0 bases and J shed 7 bases, with 10 bases lying between them.

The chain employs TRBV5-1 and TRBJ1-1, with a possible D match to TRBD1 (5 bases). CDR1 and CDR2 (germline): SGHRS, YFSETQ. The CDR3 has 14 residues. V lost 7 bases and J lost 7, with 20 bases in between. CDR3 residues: CASGSLGDRDEAFF. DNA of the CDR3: TGCGCCAGCGGCTCTCTCGGCGACAGAGATGAAGCTTTCTTT.

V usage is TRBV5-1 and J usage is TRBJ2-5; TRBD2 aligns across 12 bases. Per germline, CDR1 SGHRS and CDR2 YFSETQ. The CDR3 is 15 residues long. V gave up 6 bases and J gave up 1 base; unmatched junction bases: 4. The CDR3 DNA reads TGCGCCAGCACCCAACTAGCGGGGGGCCAAGAGACCCAGTACTTC. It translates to CASTQLAGGQETQYF.

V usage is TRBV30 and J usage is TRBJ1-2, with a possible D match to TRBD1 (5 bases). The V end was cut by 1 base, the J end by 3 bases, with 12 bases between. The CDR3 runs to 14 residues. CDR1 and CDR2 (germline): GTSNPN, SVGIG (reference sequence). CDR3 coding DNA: TGTGCCTGGAGTGCCACGCGGACACACTATGGCTACACCTTC. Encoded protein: CAWSATRTHYGYTF. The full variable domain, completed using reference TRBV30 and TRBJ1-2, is SQTIHQWPATLVQPVGSPLSLECTVEGTSNPNLYWYRQAAGRGLQLLFYSVGIGQISSEVPQNLSASRPQDRQFILSSKKLLLSDSGFYLCAWSATRTHYGYTFGSGTRLTVV.

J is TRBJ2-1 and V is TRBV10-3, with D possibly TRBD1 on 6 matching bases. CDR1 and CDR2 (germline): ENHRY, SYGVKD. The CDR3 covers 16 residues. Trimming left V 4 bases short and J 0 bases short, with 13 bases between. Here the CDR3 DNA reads TGTGCCATCAGTGGCGAGACAGGTGTCTCCTACAATGAGCAGTTCTTC. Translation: CAISGETGVSYNEQFF.

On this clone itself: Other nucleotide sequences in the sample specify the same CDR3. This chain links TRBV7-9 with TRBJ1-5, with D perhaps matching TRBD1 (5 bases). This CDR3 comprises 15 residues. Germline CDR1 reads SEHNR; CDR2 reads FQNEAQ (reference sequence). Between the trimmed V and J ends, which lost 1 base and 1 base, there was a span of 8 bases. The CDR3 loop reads CASSLGGGSNQPQHF. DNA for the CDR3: TGTGCCAGCAGCTTAGGGGGGGGAAGCAATCAGCCCCAGCATTTT.

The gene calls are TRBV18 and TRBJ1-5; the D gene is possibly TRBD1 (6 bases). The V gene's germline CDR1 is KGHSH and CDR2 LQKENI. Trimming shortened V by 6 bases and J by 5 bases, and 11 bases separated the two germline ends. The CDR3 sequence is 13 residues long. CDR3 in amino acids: CASSLAGDQPQHF. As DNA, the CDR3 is TGTGCCAGCTCCCTGGCAGGGGATCAGCCCCAGCATTTT.

The CDR3 here is CASSQETSLYYEQYF. The CDR3 nucleotides are TGTGCCAGCAGCCAGGAGACTAGCTTATACTACGAGCAGTACTTC. The chain employs TRBV4-2 and TRBJ2-7, with 7 nucleotides matching TRBD2. J lost 3 bases, V lost 3 bases, and 8 bases had no gene match. The CDR3 is 15 residues long. The V gene's germline CDR1 is LGHNA and CDR2 YNFKEQ.

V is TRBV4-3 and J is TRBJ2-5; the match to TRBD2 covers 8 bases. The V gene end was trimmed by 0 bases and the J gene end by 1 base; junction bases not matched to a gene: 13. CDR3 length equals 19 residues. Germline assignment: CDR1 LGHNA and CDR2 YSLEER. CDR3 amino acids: CASSQDSPLTSVVQETQYF. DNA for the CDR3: TGCGCCAGCAGCCAAGATAGTCCCCTGACTAGCGTAGTCCAAGAGACCCAGTACTTC.